The clone carrying this T cell receptor (beta chain) was observed many times. Amplified TCR beta CDR3 regions came from RNA transcripts. A set of HTBI primers served as the primers for a first-round RT-PCR of the TCR CDR3. Each CDR3 protein is one row after TCRdb ran MiXCR on the multiplex PCR reads. The repertoire holds about 350,000 distinct CDR3 sequences, with 11% to 15% as singletons. Germline CDR1 is DFQATT and CDR2 is SNEGSKA (reference sequence). The ends lost 2 bases at V and 3 bases at J; junction bases unmatched: 10. The CDR3 spans 16 residues. The record originates from a study of T cells in Graves' hyperthyroidism and ophthalmopathy.

The sequenced sample was blood. The chain links TRBV20-1 to TRBJ2-7, with TRBD2 matching over 10 bases. This sequence originates from a woman in her thirties with Graves' hyperthyroidism. The CDR3 spells CSARSILAGINYEQYF. CDR3 in DNA: TGCAGTGCTAGATCCATACTAGCGGGAATTAACTACGAGCAGTACTTC.